This is a list of T cell receptor beta chains from one sample in a study of T cell repertoires in cytomegalovirus infection. These receptors are not linked to any known antigen. One entry per CDR3 protein, called by TCRdb with MiXCR from the reads. The sample shows some 500,000 distinct CDR3 sequences, 40% of them seen only once. The starting material was cultured PBMCs, obtained from culture after CMV antigen stimulation. Source of these receptors: a human donor in good health (CMV status not recorded). Some clones in this sample may be carry-over from other donors' samples. The CDR3 runs from the conserved cysteine through the conserved F or W. The order of the fields is CDR3 length, V gene, J gene, CDR3 protein.

16	TRBV7-2	TRBJ1-6	CASSLGSGRRNSPLHF
13	TRBV7-6	TRBJ1-1	CASSSGQGISAFF
14	TRBV7-6	TRBJ1-1	CASSPRRTNTEAFF
16	TRBV15	TRBJ1-1	CATSRPGGRRNTEAFF
16	TRBV27	TRBJ2-1	CASSPRLAVSYNEQFF
13	TRBV7-2	TRBJ1-1	CASSGTPQGDAFF
15	TRBV5-1	TRBJ1-4	CASSFEGGEGEKLFF
13	TRBV29-1	TRBJ2-5	CKAGTGEMGTQYF
14	TRBV7-2	TRBJ2-5	CASSLALVTETQYF
13	TRBV5-4	TRBJ2-3	CASSFKRGDTQYF
15	TRBV12-3/TRBV12-4	TRBJ2-7	CASRRGGTGTYEQYF